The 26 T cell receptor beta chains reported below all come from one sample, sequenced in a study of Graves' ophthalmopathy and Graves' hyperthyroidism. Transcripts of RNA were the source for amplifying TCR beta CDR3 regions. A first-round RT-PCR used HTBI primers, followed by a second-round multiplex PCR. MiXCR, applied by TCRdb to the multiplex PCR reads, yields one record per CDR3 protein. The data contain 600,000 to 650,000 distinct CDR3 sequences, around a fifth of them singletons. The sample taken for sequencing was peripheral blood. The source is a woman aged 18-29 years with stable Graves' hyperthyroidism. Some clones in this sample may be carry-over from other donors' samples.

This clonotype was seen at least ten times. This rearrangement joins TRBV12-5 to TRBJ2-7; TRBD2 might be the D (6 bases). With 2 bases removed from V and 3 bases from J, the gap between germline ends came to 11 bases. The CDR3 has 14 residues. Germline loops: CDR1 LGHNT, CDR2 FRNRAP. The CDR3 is CASGLKGLNYEQYF. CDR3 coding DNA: TGTGCTAGTGGTTTGAAGGGACTGAACTACGAGCAGTACTTC.

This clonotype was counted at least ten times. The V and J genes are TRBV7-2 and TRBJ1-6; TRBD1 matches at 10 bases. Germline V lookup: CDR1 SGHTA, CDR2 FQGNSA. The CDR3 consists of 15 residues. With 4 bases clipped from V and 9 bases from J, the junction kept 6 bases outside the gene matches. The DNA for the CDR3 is TGTGCCAGCAGCTCAGGCCGGGACAGGGGTTCACCCCTCCACTTT. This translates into CASSSGRDRGSPLHF.

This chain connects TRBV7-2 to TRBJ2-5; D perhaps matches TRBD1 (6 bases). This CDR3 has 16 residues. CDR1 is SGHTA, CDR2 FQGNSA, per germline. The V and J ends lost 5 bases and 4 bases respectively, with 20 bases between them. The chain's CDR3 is CASSRRRTANLETQYF. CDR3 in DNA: TGTGCCAGCAGCAGAAGAAGGACAGCAAATCTAGAGACCCAGTACTTC.

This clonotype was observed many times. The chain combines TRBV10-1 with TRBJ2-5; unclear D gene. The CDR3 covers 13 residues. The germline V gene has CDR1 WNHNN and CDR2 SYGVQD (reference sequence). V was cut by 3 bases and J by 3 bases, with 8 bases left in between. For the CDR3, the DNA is TGCGCCAGCAGTGATTCGCCCGAAGAGACCCAGTACTTC. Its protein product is CASSDSPEETQYF.

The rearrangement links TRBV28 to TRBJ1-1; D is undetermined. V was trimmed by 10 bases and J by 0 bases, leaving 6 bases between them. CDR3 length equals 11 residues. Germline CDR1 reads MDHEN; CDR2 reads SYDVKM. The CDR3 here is CATTVNTEAFF. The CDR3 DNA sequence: TGTGCCACGACGGTGAACACTGAAGCTTTCTTT.

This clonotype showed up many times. The CDR3 nucleotides are TGTGCCAGCAGCCTCAGGGGGGGGTCCGGGGGCTACACCTTC. Residues: CASSLRGGSGGYTF. This rearrangement joins TRBV11-2 to TRBJ1-2; 7 bases agree with TRBD1. The CDR3 runs 14 residues. Germline-derived CDR1 and CDR2 are SGHAT and FQNNGV. Trimming removed 5 bases from V and 8 bases from J; junction bases left unmatched: 11.

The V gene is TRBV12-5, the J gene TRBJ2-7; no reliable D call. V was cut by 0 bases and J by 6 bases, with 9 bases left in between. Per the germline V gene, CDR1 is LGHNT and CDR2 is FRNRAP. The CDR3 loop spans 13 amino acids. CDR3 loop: CASGLVIGAEQYF. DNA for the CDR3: TGTGCTAGTGGTTTGGTAATTGGCGCCGAGCAGTACTTC. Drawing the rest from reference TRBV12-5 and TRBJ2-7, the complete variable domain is DARVTQTPRHKVTEMGQEVTMRCQPILGHNTVFWYRQTMMQGLELLAYFRNRAPLDDSGMPKDRFSAEMPDATLATLKIQPSEPRDSAVYFCASGLVIGAEQYFGPGTRLTVT.

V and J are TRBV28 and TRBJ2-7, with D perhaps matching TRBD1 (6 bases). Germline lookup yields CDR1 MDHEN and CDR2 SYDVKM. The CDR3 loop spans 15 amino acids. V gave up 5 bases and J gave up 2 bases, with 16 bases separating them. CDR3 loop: CASSPTRTVAYEQYF. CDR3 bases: TGTGCCAGCAGTCCTACCCGGACAGTTGCCTACGAGCAGTACTTC.

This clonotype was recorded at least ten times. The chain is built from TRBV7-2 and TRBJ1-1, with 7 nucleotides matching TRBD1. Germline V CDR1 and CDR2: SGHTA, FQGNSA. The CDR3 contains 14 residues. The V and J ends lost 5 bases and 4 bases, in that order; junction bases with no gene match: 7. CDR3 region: CASSARQGGTEAFF. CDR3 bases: TGTGCCAGCAGCGCCCGACAGGGCGGCACTGAAGCTTTCTTT.

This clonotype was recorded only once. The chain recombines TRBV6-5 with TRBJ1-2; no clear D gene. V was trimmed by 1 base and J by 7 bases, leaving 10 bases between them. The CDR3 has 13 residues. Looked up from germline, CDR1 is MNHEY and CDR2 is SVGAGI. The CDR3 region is CASSYYPGFGYTF. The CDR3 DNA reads TGTGCCAGCAGTTACTATCCCGGATTTGGCTACACCTTC.

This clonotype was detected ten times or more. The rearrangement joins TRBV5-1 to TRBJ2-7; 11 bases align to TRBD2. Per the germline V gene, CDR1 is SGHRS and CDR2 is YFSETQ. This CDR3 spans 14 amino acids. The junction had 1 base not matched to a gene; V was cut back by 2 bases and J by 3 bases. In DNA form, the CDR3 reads TGCGCCAGCAGCTTCGGACTAGCGGGCTACGAGCAGTACTTC. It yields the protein CASSFGLAGYEQYF.

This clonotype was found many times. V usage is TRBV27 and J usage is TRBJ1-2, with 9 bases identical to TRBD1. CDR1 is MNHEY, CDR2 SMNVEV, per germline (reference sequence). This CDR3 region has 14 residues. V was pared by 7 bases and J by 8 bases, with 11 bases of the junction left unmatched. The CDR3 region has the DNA TGTGCCAGCACCGATCTTGACAGGGGGGAAGGCTACACCTTC. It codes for CASTDLDRGEGYTF.

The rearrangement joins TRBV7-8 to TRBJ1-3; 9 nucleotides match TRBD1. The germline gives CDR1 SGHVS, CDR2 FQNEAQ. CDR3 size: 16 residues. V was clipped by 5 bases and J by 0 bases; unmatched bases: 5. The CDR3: CASSPVGQGSGNTIYF. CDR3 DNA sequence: TGTGCCAGCAGCCCAGTGGGACAGGGCTCTGGAAACACCATATATTTT.

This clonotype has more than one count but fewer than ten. CDR3 sequence: CSARPPRASYEQYF. In DNA form, the CDR3 reads TGCAGTGCAAGGCCGCCGAGGGCCAGCTACGAGCAGTACTTC. The V call is TRBV20-1, the J call TRBJ2-7; TRBD2 is a possible D gene (5 bases). Looked up from germline, CDR1 is DFQATT and CDR2 is SNEGSKA (reference sequence). The CDR3 is 14 residues long. V lost 6 bases to trimming and J lost 3 bases, with 18 bases between them.

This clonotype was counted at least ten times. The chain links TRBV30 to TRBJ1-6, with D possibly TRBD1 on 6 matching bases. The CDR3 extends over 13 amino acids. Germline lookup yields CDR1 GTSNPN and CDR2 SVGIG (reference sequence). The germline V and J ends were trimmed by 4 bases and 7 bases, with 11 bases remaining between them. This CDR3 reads CAWTTGWNSPLHF. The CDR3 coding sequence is TGTGCCTGGACTACAGGGTGGAATTCACCCCTCCACTTT. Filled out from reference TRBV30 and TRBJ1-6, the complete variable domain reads SQTIHQWPATLVQPVGSPLSLECTVEGTSNPNLYWYRQAAGRGLQLLFYSVGIGQISSEVPQNLSASRPQDRQFILSSKKLLLSDSGFYLCAWTTGWNSPLHFGNGTRLTVT.

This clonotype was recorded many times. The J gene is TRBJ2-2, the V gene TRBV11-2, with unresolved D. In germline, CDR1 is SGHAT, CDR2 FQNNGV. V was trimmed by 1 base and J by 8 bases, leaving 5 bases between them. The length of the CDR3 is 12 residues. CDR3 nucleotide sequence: TGTGCCAGCAGCTTAGTAGCTGGGGAGCTGTTTTTT. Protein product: CASSLVAGELFF. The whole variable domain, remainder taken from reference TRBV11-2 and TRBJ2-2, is EAGVAQSPRYKIIEKRQSVAFWCNPISGHATLYWYQQILGQGPKLLIQFQNNGVVDDSQLPKDRFSAERLKGVDSTLKIQPAKLEDSAVYLCASSLVAGELFFGEGSRLTVL.

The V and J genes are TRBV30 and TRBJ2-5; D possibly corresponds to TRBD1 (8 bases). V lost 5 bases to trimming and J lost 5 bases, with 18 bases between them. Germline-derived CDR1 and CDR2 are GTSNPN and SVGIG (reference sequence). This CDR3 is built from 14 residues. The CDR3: CAWDRGWGGETQYF. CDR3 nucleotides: TGTGCCTGGGACAGGGGTTGGGGGGGGGAGACCCAGTACTTC.

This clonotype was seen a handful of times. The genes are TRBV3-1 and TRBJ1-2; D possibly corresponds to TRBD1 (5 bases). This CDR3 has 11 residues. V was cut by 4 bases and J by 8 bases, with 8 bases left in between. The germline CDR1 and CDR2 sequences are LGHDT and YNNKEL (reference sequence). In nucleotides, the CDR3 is TGTGCCAGCAGCCGGGGGGTCGGCTACACCTTC. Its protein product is CASSRGVGYTF.

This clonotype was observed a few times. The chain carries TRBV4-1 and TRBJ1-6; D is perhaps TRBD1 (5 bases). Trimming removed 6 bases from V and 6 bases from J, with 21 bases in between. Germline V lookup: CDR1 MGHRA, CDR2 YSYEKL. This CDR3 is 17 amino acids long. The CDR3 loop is CASRKGLQDSLNSPLHF. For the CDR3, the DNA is TGCGCCAGCAGGAAGGGACTGCAGGATTCCCTTAATTCACCCCTCCACTTT.

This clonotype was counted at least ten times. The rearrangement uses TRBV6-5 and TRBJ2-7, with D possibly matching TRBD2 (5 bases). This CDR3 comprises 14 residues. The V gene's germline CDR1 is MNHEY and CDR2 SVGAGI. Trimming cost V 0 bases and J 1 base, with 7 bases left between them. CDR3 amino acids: CASSYSRASYEQYF. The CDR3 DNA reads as TGTGCCAGCAGTTACTCGCGGGCTTCCTACGAGCAGTACTTC.

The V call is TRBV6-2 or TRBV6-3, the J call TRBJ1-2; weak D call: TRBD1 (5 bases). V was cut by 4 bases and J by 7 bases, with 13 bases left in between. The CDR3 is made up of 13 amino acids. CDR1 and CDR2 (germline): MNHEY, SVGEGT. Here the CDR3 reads CASSSATEVGYTF. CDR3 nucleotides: TGTGCCAGCAGTTCGGCGACAGAAGTTGGCTACACCTTC.

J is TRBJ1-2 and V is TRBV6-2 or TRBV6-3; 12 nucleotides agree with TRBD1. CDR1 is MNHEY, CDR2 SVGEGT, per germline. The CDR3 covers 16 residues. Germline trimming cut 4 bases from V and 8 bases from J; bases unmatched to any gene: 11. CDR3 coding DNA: TGTGCCAGCAGTTTCCACCGGGACAGGGGGCGTGGAGGCTACACCTTC. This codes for CASSFHRDRGRGGYTF.

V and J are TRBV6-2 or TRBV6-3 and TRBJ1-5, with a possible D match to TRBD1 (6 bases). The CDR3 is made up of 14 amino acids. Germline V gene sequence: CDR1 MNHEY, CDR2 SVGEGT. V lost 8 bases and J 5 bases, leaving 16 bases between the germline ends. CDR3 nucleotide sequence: TGTGCCAGCCGTACGGGCAGGGGATATCAGCCCCAGCATTTT. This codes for CASRTGRGYQPQHF.

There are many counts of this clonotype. The CDR3 DNA follows: TGCAGTGCTAGCGGGGAGGGCGCTAACTATGGCTACACCTTC. Its protein product is CSASGEGANYGYTF. The genes are TRBV20-1 and TRBJ1-2; D call uncertain. The germline CDR1 and CDR2 sequences are DFQATT and SNEGSKA (reference sequence). The CDR3 runs 14 residues. Trimming cost V 3 bases and J 0 bases, with 11 bases left between them.

CDR3 protein: CASSLVGSDQPQHF. DNA for the CDR3: TGCGCCAGCAGCTTGGTGGGTTCGGACCAGCCCCAGCATTTT. The rearrangement links TRBV5-1 to TRBJ1-5, with D hard to call. The germline V gene has CDR1 SGHRS and CDR2 YFSETQ. The CDR3 is 14 residues long. Between the trimmed V and J ends, which lost 0 bases and 7 bases, there was a span of 11 bases. Drawing the rest from reference TRBV5-1 and TRBJ1-5, the complete variable domain is KAGVTQTPRYLIKTRGQQVTLSCSPISGHRSVSWYQQTPGQGLQFLFEYFSETQRNKGNFPGRFSGRQFSNSRSEMNVSTLELGDSALYLCASSLVGSDQPQHFGDGTRLSIL.

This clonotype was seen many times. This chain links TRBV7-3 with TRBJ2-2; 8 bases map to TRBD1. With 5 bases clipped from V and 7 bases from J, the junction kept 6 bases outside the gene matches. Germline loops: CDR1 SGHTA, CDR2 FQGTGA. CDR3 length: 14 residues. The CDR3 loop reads CASSVQGAIGELFF. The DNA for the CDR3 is TGTGCCAGCAGCGTGCAGGGGGCTATCGGGGAGCTGTTTTTT.